The 18 T cell receptor beta chains in this list originate from one sample, sequenced in a study of T cell repertoires in cytomegalovirus infection. Each CDR3 protein is one row after TCRdb ran MiXCR on the reads. The sample consists of about 150,000 distinct CDR3 sequences, about 15% of them appearing once. The source material was CD8+ T cells from PBMCs. The receptors stem from a human donor in good health (CMV status not recorded). Some clones in this sample may be carry-over from other donors' samples.

This clonotype appeared a few times. Written as DNA, the CDR3 is TGTGCCACCAGTGATCAGGACCTCCCCTACAATGAGCAGTTCTTC. It translates to CATSDQDLPYNEQFF. The rearrangement joins TRBV24-1 to TRBJ2-1; D gene ambiguous. Trimming stripped 3 bases from V and 2 bases from J, with 10 bases between. The CDR3 runs to 15 residues. CDR1 KGHDR and CDR2 SFDVKD come from the germline V gene.

A few counts support this clonotype. Written as DNA, the CDR3 is TGCAGTGCCCCTGACACGGAGTGGGATCAGCCCCAGCATTTT. Translation gives CSAPDTEWDQPQHF. The chain uses TRBV20-1 and TRBJ1-5; no firm D call. The germline V gene encodes CDR1 DFQATT and CDR2 SNEGSKA (reference sequence). The ends were cut back, 6 bases at V and 5 bases at J, with 17 bases in the middle. The CDR3 runs to 14 residues.

The V gene is TRBV27, the J gene TRBJ2-2; 9 bases match TRBD1. CDR3 size: 16 residues. Trimming took 1 base from V and 4 from J; bases not matched to a gene: 4. The germline gives CDR1 MNHEY, CDR2 SMNVEV (reference sequence). The CDR3 DNA reads TGTGCCAGCAGTTTATGGACAGGGGCCAGCACCGGGGAGCTGTTTTTT. It is translated as CASSLWTGASTGELFF.

The chain links TRBV20-1 to TRBJ1-5; no firm D call. The V end was cut by 0 bases, the J end by 4 bases, with 7 bases between. The CDR3 length is 13 residues. CDR1 DFQATT and CDR2 SNEGSKA come from the germline V gene (reference sequence). For the CDR3, the DNA is TGCAGTGCTAGAGATCTGGGGAATCAGCCCCAGCATTTT. Its protein product is CSARDLGNQPQHF.

This clonotype was counted between two and nine times. The CDR3 loop reads CATKTPYGYTF. The CDR3 DNA sequence: TGTGCCACCAAGACCCCCTATGGCTACACCTTC. The V gene is TRBV27, the J gene TRBJ1-2, with no clear D. V was pared by 10 bases and J by 4 bases, with 10 bases between. Per germline, CDR1 MNHEY and CDR2 SMNVEV (reference sequence). CDR3 length: 11 amino acids.

Notes on this clonotype: This sequence may be a read error, since a much larger clone differs from it by one base. The chain recombines TRBV6-2 or TRBV6-3 with TRBJ2-4; TRBD2 agrees at 8 bases. CDR1 and CDR2 (germline): MNHEY, SVGEGT. The CDR3 consists of 15 residues. CDR3 nucleotide sequence: TGTGTCAGCAGTTACGGGAGGGTAGCCAAAAACATTCAGTACTTC. It encodes CVSSYGRVAKNIQYF.

The J gene is TRBJ1-4, the V gene TRBV6-6; the D gene is possibly TRBD1 (5 bases). The V gene lost 2 bases and the J gene lost 5 bases, with 18 bases spanning the gap. CDR1 is MNHNY and CDR2 is SVGAGI in the germline V gene (reference sequence). This CDR3 has 17 amino acids. The CDR3 DNA is TGTGCCAGCAGTTACCCCCCGGGAGGGGCCGAGAATGAAAAACTGTTTTTT. It is translated as CASSYPPGGAENEKLFF.

This rearrangement joins TRBV7-6 to TRBJ2-1; 7 nucleotides match TRBD2. Germline V CDR1 and CDR2: SGHVS, FNYEAQ. Losses at the gene ends were 1 base for V and 10 bases for J; bases not matched to a gene: 7. The CDR3 has 14 residues. CDR3 bases: TGTGCCAGCAGCTTAGAAGCGGGGTGGAGGGAGCAGTTCTTC. It translates to CASSLEAGWREQFF.

This clonotype has a handful of counts. V gene TRBV2 combines with J gene TRBJ2-6; a weak D match, TRBD2 (5 bases). CDR3 length: 15 amino acids. V was trimmed by 8 bases and J by 2 bases, leaving 13 bases between them. CDR1 is SNHLY and CDR2 is FYNNEI in the germline V gene. In DNA form, the CDR3 reads TGTGCCAGCTATACTAGAACTGCTGGGGCCAACGTCCTGACTTTC. Protein product: CASYTRTAGANVLTF.

The rearrangement uses TRBV28 and TRBJ2-7; D assignment may be TRBD1 or TRBD2 (5 bases each). The CDR3 spans 14 residues. In germline, CDR1 is MDHEN, CDR2 SYDVKM. V was pared by 3 bases and J by 2 bases, with 11 bases between. The CDR3 here is CASSFGTPAYEQYF. The CDR3 DNA reads as TGTGCCAGCAGTTTCGGGACGCCGGCCTACGAGCAGTACTTC.

The chain couples TRBV11-2 to TRBJ2-3, with TRBD2 matching over 7 bases. The CDR3 is made up of 12 amino acids. The germline V gene encodes CDR1 SGHAT and CDR2 FQNNGV. Trimming removed 6 bases from V and 3 bases from J; junction bases left unmatched: 0. The CDR3 DNA follows: TGTGCCAGCAGGGGGGGGACAGATACGCAGTATTTT. Encoded protein: CASRGGTDTQYF.

The chain joins TRBV7-2 to TRBJ2-1; no firm D call. Deletions cut 5 bases from V and 3 bases from J, with 11 bases between. Germline V gene lookup returns CDR1 SGHTA and CDR2 FQGNSA. The CDR3 loop spans 14 amino acids. The CDR3 loop reads CASSPVGLYNEQFF. The CDR3 coding sequence is TGTGCCAGCAGCCCTGTTGGGCTCTACAATGAGCAGTTCTTC. Full variable domain (outside the CDR3, taken from reference TRBV7-2 and TRBJ2-1): GAGVSQSPSNKVTEKGKDVELRCDPISGHTALYWYRQSLGQGLEFLIYFQGNSAPDKSGLPSDRFSAERTGGSVSTLTIQRTQQEDSAVYLCASSPVGLYNEQFFGPGTRLTVL.

The chain uses TRBV29-1 and TRBJ2-7, with D tentatively TRBD2 (5 bases). The CDR3 covers 12 residues. The germline V gene has CDR1 SQVTM and CDR2 ANQGSEA. V gave up 5 bases and J gave up 4 bases, with 12 bases separating them. The CDR3 sequence is CSVQARGYEQYF. The CDR3 DNA reads TGCAGCGTTCAGGCCCGCGGGTACGAGCAGTACTTC.

This clonotype was counted only a few times. The chain recombines TRBV29-1 with TRBJ1-1; D remains ambiguous. Germline V gene data show CDR1 as SQVTM and CDR2 as ANQGSEA. Trimming removed 7 bases from V and 1 base from J, with 4 bases in between. The CDR3 is 10 residues long. In nucleotides, the CDR3 is TGCAGCGGGGGGAACACTGAAGCTTTCTTT. It codes for CSGGNTEAFF.

This clonotype was counted between two and nine times. V is TRBV7-3 and J is TRBJ2-2, with TRBD1 matching over 9 bases. The V and J ends lost 5 bases and 7 bases, in that order; junction bases with no gene match: 17. The germline V gene encodes CDR1 SGHTA and CDR2 FQGTGA. The CDR3 sequence is 18 residues long. The CDR3 nucleotides are TGTGCCAGCAGCATAGGGCTTACCGGGACAGGGATTGGCGGGGAGCTGTTTTTT. Protein: CASSIGLTGTGIGGELFF.

The chain recombines TRBV6-2 or TRBV6-3 with TRBJ1-6, with D uncertain. V was pared by 0 bases and J by 9 bases, with 15 bases between. The CDR3 contains 16 residues. Germline CDR1 reads MNHEY; CDR2 reads SVGEGT. CDR3 sequence reads: CASSYSGGRGFSPLHF. The CDR3 DNA is TGTGCCAGCAGTTACTCCGGAGGGCGAGGATTTTCACCCCTCCACTTT.

The rearrangement joins TRBV7-4 to TRBJ2-5, with D possibly TRBD2 on 5 matching bases. Germline V gives CDR1 SGHVT, CDR2 SQSDAQ. Trimming stripped 7 bases from V and 7 bases from J, with 13 bases between. The CDR3 spans 12 residues. The CDR3 protein is CASTHGAGTQYF. Written as DNA, the CDR3 is TGTGCCAGCACCCATGGTGCGGGGACCCAGTACTTC.

This clonotype was observed many times. The rearrangement joins TRBV6-5 to TRBJ1-1; 10 bases match TRBD1. The CDR3 runs to 14 residues. Germline CDR1 MNHEY, CDR2 SVGAGI. Losses at the gene ends were 6 bases for V and 5 bases for J; bases not matched to a gene: 6. The CDR3 sequence: CASSLGQGGTEAFF. The CDR3 DNA follows: TGTGCCAGCAGCCTAGGACAGGGGGGGACTGAAGCTTTCTTT.